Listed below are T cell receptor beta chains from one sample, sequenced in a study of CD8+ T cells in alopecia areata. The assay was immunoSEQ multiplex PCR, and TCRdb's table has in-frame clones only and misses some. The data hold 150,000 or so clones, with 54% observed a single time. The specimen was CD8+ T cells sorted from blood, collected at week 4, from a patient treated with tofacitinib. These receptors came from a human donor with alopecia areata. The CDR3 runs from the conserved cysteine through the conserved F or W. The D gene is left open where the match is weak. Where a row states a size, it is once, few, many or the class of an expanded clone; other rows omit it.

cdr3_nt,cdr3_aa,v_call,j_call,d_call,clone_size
TGCGCCAGCAGCCAAGATCTGGACAGGGGGTACGAGCAGTACTTC,CASSQDLDRGYEQYF,TRBV4-1,TRBJ2-7,TRBD1,-
TGTGCTAGTGGTTTGTCTGGGGGTGGGTATCAGCCCCAGCATTTT,CASGLSGGGYQPQHF,TRBV12-5,TRBJ1-5,-,-
TGCGCCAGCAGCCAACCCAGGGATACCTACGAGCAGTACTTC,CASSQPRDTYEQYF,TRBV4-1,TRBJ2-7,-,-
TGTGCCAGCAGCTTGTACGGGAATTCACCCCTCCACTTT,CASSLYGNSPLHF,TRBV13,TRBJ1-6,-,-
TGCGCCAGCAGCTCGACAGGGGCCCCCAATCAGCCCCAGCATTTT,CASSSTGAPNQPQHF,TRBV5-1,TRBJ1-5,TRBD1,-
TGTGCCAGCAGCTTAGTCTCGCATTTGCAGGGTTCTGCCGGGGAGCTGTTTTTT,CASSLVSHLQGSAGELFF,TRBV11-2,TRBJ2-2,-,-
TGCAGCGTTGGGACAGGGGGCGACTATGGCTACACCTTC,CSVGTGGDYGYTF,TRBV29-1,TRBJ1-2,TRBD1,-
TGTGCCAGCAGCTCCACCGGGACTAGCGGCGAGCAGTACTTC,CASSSTGTSGEQYF,TRBV7-9,TRBJ2-7,TRBD2,-
TGCAGCGCCCCCCGGCCAGGGCTGGCCACCGGGGAGCTGTTTTTT,CSAPRPGLATGELFF,TRBV29-1,TRBJ2-2,-,-
TGTGCCTGGAGCATACAGGGGAATCAGCCCCAGCATTTT,CAWSIQGNQPQHF,TRBV30,TRBJ1-5,TRBD1,once